The sequence of this TCR beta chain was determined in a study of tumor-infiltrating lymphocytes in primary liver carcinoma. The source of the blood RNA was unsorted whole blood, and germline DNA was extracted as well. This CDR3 is built from 14 residues. The V gene lost 0 bases and the J gene lost 1 base, with 7 bases spanning the gap. Germline-derived CDR1 and CDR2 are SGHDT and YYEEEE. TCR beta cDNA was made from approximately 540 ng total RNA with a constant-region primer. Employing slightly modified ARM-PCR, three nested multiplex PCR rounds were run, and these gave rise to the TCR beta libraries. TRBV1-TRBV30 forward primers paired with a C-beta reverse primer were used in the first two PCR rounds, which ran about 11 cycles each. MiXCR, run by TCRdb on the multiplex PCR reads, gives a single entry per CDR3 protein. The top ten hold under 75% of the sample, which has roughly 180,000 distinct CDR3 sequences, roughly 60% seen once.

This clonotype was sampled from a man aged 35-49 years with primary liver carcinoma and hepatitis B virus infection. The V call is TRBV5-6, the J call TRBJ2-5; the D is unclear. Sequenced input: peripheral blood. The CDR3 is CASSLEASQETQYF. CDR3 bases: TGTGCCAGCAGCTTGGAGGCTAGCCAAGAGACCCAGTACTTC.